The TCR beta chain described here comes from a study of identical twins (dated by TCRdb to the mid-2010s). About the full investigation: The study deep-sequenced TCR alpha and beta repertoires from monozygotic twins, unrelated adults of various ages and cord blood to test whether fetal clonotypes persist. To rule out contamination, the twin experiments were replicated at different times with different library preparation protocols. Overall results and qualifications from the work: Invariant T cells such as MAIT and iNKT could partly confound zero-insertion analyses, although diverse VJ usage argued against such confounding for most clonotypes. The excess sharing between twins in beta out-of-frame sequences was weaker because fewer shared sequences reduced the signal-to-noise ratio. Abundant cord blood beta clonotypes had fewer insertions, young adult naive repertoires showed a similar but weaker trend, and memory repertoires showed no such trend. Compared with coincidental sharing between unrelated individuals, out-of-frame TCR alpha sequences shared between twins showed an excess of sequences with low generation probability. In monozygotic twins, recombination models systematically underestimated out-of-frame TCR alpha sharing, but the models matched the sharing seen between unrelated individuals. Conclusions relied on cross-sectional statistical analysis, since the same donors could not be followed over many years.

Every donor was a healthy Caucasian. Three pairs of female monozygotic twins, all aged roughly 18 to 29 years, were included in the twin cohort. Positive isolation kits from Invitrogen were used to isolate CD4+ and CD8+ T cell populations. This clonotype was counted a few times. No cognate antigen has been identified for it. Within one base of it there is no much larger clone, and no base qualities were kept. Receptor libraries were prepared by 5' RACE. Sequencer: Illumina HiSeq 2000. A universal primer binding site was added through template switching, and the final cDNA carried a unique molecular identifier so that TCR cDNA molecules could be counted accurately. Specific primers in the conserved constant-segment region were used to synthesize first-strand cDNA for TCR alpha and beta chains. Each cDNA library was double barcoded, with a SMART-Mk sample barcode plus Illumina barcodes, to control for contamination. TruSeq adapter sequences along with Illumina sample barcodes were introduced in two successive PCR steps. TCR alpha and beta cDNA libraries were sequenced on the Illumina HiSeq platform with custom primers. In the authors' own workflow: MiGEC processed the raw reads to extract unique molecular identifiers, while MiXCR was used to determine the CDR3 positions. For each individual, recombination models were inferred using an EM algorithm with the repgenHMM and IGoR tools. The tcR package in R was used for shared clonotype analysis, with sharing normalized by the product of cloneset sizes. To study raw recombination free of thymic and clonal selection effects, out-of-frame nonproductive sequences were analyzed. TCRdb reprocessed the public reads (quality trimming at Q25 with fastp, clone calling with MiXCR) and kept in-frame beta chains. Rows are combined by CDR3 protein, so each entry shows the most common genes and DNA. The V and J calls and clone size are TCRdb's, not the authors'. The sample table contains approximately 500,000 distinct CDR3 sequences; only one count was recorded for approximately 16% of them. 0.44% of the sample is taken by the ten largest.

These data were also reused for a study on yellow fever vaccine responses in identical twins. The second investigation adds: The authors reported that the T cell response to vaccination in identical twins appeared partly convergent and partly personalized. In the study, vaccine-responding T cell clones were precisely tracked in identical twins.

This sequence was found in a woman under 30 in good health. The sequenced sample consisted of CD4+ T cells sorted from blood.

The CDR3 here reads CAISDRLAGGRSSYEQYF. In nucleotide form, the sequence is TGTGCCATCAGTGATCGTCTAGCGGGAGGCCGGAGCTCCTACGAGCAGTACTTC. The chain employs TRBV10-3 and TRBJ2-7; a stretch of 11 junction bases matches TRBD2. The germline V gene provides CDR1 ENHRY and CDR2 SYGVKD. The germline V end is reduced by 3 bases and the J end by 0 bases; junction bases left unmatched: 10. The CDR3 has 18 amino acids, counting the end cysteine and phenylalanine. Of all the DNA, just the CDR3 is kept, 54 bases in frame from base 1.